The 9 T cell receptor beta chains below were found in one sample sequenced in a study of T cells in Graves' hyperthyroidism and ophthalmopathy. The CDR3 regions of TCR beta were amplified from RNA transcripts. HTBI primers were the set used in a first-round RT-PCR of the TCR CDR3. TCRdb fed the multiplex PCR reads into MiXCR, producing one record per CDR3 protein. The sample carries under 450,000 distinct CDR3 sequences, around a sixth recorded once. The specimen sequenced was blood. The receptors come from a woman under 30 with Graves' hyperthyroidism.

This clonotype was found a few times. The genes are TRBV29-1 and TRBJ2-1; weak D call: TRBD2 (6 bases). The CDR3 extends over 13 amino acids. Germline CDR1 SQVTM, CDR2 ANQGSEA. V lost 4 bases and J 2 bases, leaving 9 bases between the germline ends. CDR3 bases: TGCAGCGTTGGGACTACCACCTACAATGAGCAGTTCTTC. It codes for CSVGTTTYNEQFF.

CDR3 sequence: CASSILGRDHNEQFF. The CDR3 nucleotides are TGTGCCAGTAGTATCCTGGGCAGGGACCACAATGAGCAGTTCTTC. The J gene is TRBJ2-1, the V gene TRBV19; D possibly uses TRBD1 or TRBD2 (5 bases each). V was pared by 3 bases and J by 5 bases, with 14 bases between. The length of the CDR3 is 15 residues. Germline V gives CDR1 LNHDA, CDR2 SQIVND (reference sequence).

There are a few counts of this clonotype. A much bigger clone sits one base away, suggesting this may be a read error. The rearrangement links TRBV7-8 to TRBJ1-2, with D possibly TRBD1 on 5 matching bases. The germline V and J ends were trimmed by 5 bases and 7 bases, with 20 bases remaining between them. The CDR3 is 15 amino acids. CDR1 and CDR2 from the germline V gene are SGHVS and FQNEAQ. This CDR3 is CASSLIPRRGGGYTF. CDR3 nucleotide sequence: TGTGCCAGCAGCCTAATCCCCAGGAGGGGCGGTGGCTACACCTTC.

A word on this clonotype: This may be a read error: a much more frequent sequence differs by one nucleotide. The CDR3 loop reads CASGLGALPEAFF. In DNA, the CDR3 is TGTGCCAGCGGTTTGGGGGCCCTGCCTGAAGCTTTCTTT. The genes are TRBV12-3 or TRBV12-4 and TRBJ1-1, with D perhaps matching TRBD1 (6 bases). This CDR3 contains 13 residues.

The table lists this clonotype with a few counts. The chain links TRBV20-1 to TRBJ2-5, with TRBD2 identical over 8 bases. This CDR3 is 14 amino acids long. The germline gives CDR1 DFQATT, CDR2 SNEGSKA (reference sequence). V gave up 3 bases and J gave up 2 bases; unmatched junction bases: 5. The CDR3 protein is CSASRGTSQETQYF. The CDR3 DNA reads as TGCAGTGCTAGTCGTGGGACTAGTCAAGAGACCCAGTACTTC.

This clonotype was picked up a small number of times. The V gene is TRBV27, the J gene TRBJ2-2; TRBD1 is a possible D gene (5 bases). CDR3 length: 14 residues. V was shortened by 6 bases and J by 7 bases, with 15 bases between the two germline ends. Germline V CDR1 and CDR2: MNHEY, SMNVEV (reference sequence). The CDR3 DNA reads TGTGCCAGCAGACCCACGGACGGACACGGGGAGCTGTTTTTT. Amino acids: CASRPTDGHGELFF.

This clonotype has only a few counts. CDR3 DNA: TGTGCCAGCAGTTACCGACAGGGAGGGTTCGAGCAGTACTTC. It translates to CASSYRQGGFEQYF. The rearrangement uses TRBV12-3 or TRBV12-4 and TRBJ2-7; D possibly matches TRBD1 or TRBD2 (7 bases each). This CDR3 is built from 14 residues. Trimming left V 4 bases short and J 6 bases short, with 16 bases between.

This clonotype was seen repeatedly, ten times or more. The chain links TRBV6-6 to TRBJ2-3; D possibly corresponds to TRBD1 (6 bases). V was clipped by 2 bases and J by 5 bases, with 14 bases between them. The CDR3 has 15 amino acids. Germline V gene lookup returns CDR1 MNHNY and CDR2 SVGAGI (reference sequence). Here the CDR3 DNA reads TGTGCCAGCAGTTACCTGGGGGCCAAGAGAGATACGCAGTATTTT. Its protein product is CASSYLGAKRDTQYF.

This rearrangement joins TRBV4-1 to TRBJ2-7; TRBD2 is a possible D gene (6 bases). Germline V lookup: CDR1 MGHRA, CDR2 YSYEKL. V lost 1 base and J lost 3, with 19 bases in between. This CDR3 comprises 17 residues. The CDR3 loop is CASSQVPLAVGDYEQYF. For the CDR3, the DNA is TGCGCCAGCAGCCAAGTCCCTTTAGCGGTCGGCGACTACGAGCAGTACTTC.